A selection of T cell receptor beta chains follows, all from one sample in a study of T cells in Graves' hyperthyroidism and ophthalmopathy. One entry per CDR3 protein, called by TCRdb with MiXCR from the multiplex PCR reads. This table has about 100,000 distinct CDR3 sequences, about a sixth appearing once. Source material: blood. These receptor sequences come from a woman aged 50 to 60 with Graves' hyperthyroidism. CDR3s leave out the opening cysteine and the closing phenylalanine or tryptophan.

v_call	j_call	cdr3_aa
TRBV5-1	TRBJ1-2	ASSVGTGNYGYT
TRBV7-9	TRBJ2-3	ATRPGSTDTQY
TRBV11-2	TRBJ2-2	ASRVTSGKIGELF
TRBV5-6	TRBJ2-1	ASSASSEQF
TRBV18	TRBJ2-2	ASSMSAGSGELF
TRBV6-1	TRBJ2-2	ASSLGQSTGELF
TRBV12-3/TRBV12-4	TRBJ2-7	ASSLGFNEQY
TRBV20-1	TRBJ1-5	SARILGGPNQPQH
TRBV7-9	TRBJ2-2	ASSGNTGELF
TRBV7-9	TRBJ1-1	ASSDSNEAF
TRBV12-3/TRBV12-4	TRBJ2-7	ASSSGGGASSYEQY
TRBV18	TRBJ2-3	ASSPGRDPAIDTQY
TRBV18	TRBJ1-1	ASSPDGVGTEAF
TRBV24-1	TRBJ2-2	ATSGKLPGQGASNTGELF
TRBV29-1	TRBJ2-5	SVSGTRGQETQY
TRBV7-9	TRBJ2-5	ASSLFDNQETQY
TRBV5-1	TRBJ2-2	ASSSGGKGPNTGELF
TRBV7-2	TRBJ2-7	ASSLELGREQY
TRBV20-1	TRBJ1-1	SARDPRAGDNTEAF
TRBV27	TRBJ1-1	ASSFWEGKNTEAF
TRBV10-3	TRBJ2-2	AIRPTGDTGELF
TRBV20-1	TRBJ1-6	SARGRGVQNSPLH